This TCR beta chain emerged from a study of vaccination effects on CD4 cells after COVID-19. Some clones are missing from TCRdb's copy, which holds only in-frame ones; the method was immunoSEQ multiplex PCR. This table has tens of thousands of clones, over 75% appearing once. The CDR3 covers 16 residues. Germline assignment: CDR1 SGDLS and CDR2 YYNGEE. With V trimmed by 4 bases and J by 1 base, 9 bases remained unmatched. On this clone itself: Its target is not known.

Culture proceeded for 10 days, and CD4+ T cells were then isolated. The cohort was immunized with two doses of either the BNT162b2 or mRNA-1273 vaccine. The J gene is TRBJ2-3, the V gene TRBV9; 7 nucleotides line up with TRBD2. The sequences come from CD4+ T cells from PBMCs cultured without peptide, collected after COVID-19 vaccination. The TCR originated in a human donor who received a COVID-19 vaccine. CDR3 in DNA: TGTGCCAGCAGCCCCCCCCAGCGGGGTCGCACAGATACGCAGTATTTT. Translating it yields CASSPPQRGRTDTQYF.